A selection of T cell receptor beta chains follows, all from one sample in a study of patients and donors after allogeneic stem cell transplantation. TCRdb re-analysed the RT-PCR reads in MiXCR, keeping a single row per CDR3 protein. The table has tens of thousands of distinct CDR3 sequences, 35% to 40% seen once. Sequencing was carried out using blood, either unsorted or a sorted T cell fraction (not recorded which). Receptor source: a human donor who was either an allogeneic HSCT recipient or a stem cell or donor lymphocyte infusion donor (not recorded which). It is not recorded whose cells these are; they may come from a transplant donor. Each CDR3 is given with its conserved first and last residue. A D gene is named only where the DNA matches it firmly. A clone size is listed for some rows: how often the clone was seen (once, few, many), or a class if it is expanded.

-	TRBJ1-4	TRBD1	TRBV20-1	TGCAGTGCTAGCCCTTCTACAGGGGCCCATAATGAAAAACTGTTTTTT	CSASPSTGAHNEKLFF
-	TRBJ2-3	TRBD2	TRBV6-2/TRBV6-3	TGTGCCAGCAGTTACTCGAAGAGCGGGAGGCGGACAGATACGCAGTATTTT	CASSYSKSGRRTDTQYF
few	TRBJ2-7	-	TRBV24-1	TGTGCCACCAGTTTCGGGACACCTGAGCACTACGAGCAGTACTTC	CATSFGTPEHYEQYF
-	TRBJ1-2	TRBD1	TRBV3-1	TGTGCCAGCAGCCAAGGCGGGACAGGGTCGCGAGGCTACACCTTC	CASSQGGTGSRGYTF
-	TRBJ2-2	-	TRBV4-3	TGCGCCAGCAGCCCCTGGGGCGGGAACACCGGGGAGCTGTTTTTT	CASSPWGGNTGELFF
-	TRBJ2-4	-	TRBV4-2	TGTGCCAGCAGCCAAGACCGGGAACGCGCCAAAAACATTCAGTACTTC	CASSQDRERAKNIQYF
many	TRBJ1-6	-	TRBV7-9	TGTGCCAGCGGGCCAGGACACTATAATTCACCCCTCCACTTT	CASGPGHYNSPLHF
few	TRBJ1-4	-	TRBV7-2	TGTGCCAGCAGCTTAGATCGACAGCAAAAACTGTTTTTT	CASSLDRQQKLFF
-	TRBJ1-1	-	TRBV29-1	TGCAGCGTTGCCAGGGTTGGGACTGAAGCTTTCTTT	CSVARVGTEAFF
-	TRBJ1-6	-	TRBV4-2	TGTGCCAGCAGCCAAGATCCTACTAGCTATAATTCACCCCTCCACTTT	CASSQDPTSYNSPLHF
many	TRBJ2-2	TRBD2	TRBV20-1	TGCAGTGCTAGAGGAGGGACTAGCGCGAACACCGGGGAGCTGTTTTTT	CSARGGTSANTGELFF
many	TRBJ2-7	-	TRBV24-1	TGTGCCACCAGAGGTCAGGGTGGTTACGAGCAGTACTTC	CATRGQGGYEQYF
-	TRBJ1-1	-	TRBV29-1	TGCAGCGTTACCGGGGGAGGGAACACTGAAGCTTTCTTT	CSVTGGGNTEAFF
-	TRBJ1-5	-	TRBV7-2	TGTGCCAGCAGCTTAGCGGTGGTTCAGCCCCAGCATTTT	CASSLAVVQPQHF
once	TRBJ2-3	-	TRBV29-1	TGCAGCGTTGAACTGGGCAGGGGCACAGATACGCAGTATTTT	CSVELGRGTDTQYF
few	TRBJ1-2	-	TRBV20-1	TGCAGTGCTAGTAGCCGCCAGCGCTATGGCTACACCTTC	CSASSRQRYGYTF
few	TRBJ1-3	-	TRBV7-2	TGTGCCAGCAGCATGAACTCTGGAAACACCATATATTTT	CASSMNSGNTIYF
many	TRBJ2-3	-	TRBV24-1	TGTGCCACCAGTGATTTCGGAATGGGCACAGATACGCAGTATTTT	CATSDFGMGTDTQYF
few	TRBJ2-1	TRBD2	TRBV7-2	TGTGCCAGCAGCTCCACTACTCTCACTAGCGGGAGTGAGCAGTTCTTC	CASSSTTLTSGSEQFF
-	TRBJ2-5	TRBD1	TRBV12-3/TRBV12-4	TGTGCCAGCAGGACGGGACAGGCTAACCAAGAGACCCAGTACTTC	CASRTGQANQETQYF
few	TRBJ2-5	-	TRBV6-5	TGTGCCAGCAAGATAGGGGCGCGAGAGACCCAGTACTTC	CASKIGARETQYF
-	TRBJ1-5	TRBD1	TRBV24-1	TGTGCCACCAGTGATGCCGCAGGGGGGGGTCAGCCCCAGCATTTT	CATSDAAGGGQPQHF
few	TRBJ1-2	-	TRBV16	TGTGCCAGCAGCCCGGCCGGGACTAACTATGGCTACACCTTC	CASSPAGTNYGYTF
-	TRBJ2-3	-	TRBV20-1	TGCAGTGCTATCTCCGATGCGGGGAACACAGATACGCAGTATTTT	CSAISDAGNTDTQYF
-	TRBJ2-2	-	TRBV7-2	TGTGCCAGCAGCTTAGCGAGAAGAAACACCGGGGAGCTGTTTTTT	CASSLARRNTGELFF
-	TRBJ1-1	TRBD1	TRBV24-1	TGTGCCACCAGCGTGACAGGGACCATGAACACTGAAGCTTTCTTT	CATSVTGTMNTEAFF
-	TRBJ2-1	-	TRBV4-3	TGCGCCAGCAGCCAAGATCTGCCCGGGGGAGAATACAATGAGCAGTTCTTC	CASSQDLPGGEYNEQFF
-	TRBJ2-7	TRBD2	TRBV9	TGTGCCAGCAGCGCGGGGACTAGCGGCTCCTACGAGCAGTACTTC	CASSAGTSGSYEQYF
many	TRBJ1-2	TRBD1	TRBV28	TGTGCCAGCACATCGGGACAGGGGGTGGGAGGCTACACCTTC	CASTSGQGVGGYTF
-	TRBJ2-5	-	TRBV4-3	TGCGCCAGCAGCCAAGAAGGACCAGAGACCCAGTACTTC	CASSQEGPETQYF
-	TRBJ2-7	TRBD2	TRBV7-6	TGTGCCAGCAGCTTATTCGCTAGCGGGAGAGCTCACGAGCAGTACTTC	CASSLFASGRAHEQYF
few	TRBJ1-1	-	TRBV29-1	TGCAGCGTTCGCAGGGTCCTGGGGGGCACTGAAGCTTTCTTT	CSVRRVLGGTEAFF
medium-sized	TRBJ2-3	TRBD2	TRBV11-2	TGTGCCAGCAGCACTAGCGGGAGCACCGATACGCAGTATTTT	CASSTSGSTDTQYF
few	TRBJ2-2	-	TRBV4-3	TGCGCCAGCAGCCAAACGAACGAGGGGGAGCTGTTTTTT	CASSQTNEGELFF
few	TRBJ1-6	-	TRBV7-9	TGTGCCAGCAGCTCGGGGGTTGGCTCACCCCTCCACTTT	CASSSGVGSPLHF
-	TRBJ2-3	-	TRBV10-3	TGTGCCATCAGTGAGTACTGGGACTTAGGAGCAGATACGCAGTATTTT	CAISEYWDLGADTQYF
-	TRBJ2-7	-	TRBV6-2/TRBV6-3	TGTGCCAGCAGTTTAAGTGCAGTAGCCTACGAGCAGTACTTC	CASSLSAVAYEQYF
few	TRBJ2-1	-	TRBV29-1	TGCAGCGTCTCTCCATGGGTGGTGGCCTCCTACAATGAGCAGTTCTTC	CSVSPWVVASYNEQFF
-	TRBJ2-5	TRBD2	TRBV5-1	TGCGCCAGCAGCTTGACTAGCGGAACCGGGGAGACCCAGTACTTC	CASSLTSGTGETQYF
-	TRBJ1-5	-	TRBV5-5	TGTGCCAGCAGCTTGGGAGGACAGATCTATAGCAATCAGCCCCAGCATTTT	CASSLGGQIYSNQPQHF
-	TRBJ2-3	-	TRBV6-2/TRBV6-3	TGTGCCAGCAGTCACATCCCAGAGCGGGCTAGCACAGATACGCAGTATTTT	CASSHIPERASTDTQYF
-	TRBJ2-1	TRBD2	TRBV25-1	TGTGCCAGCAGAAACGCGGGGGGCAGCTCCTACAATGAGCAGTTCTTC	CASRNAGGSSYNEQFF